This TCR beta chain was recorded in a study of T-cell reconstitution after alpha-beta-depleted transplantation in children. The TCRbeta library was prepared with unique molecular identifiers. One entry per CDR3 protein results from TCRdb running MiXCR on the PCR reads. The sample contains 450,000 to 600,000 distinct CDR3 sequences, about 30% of which appear only once. This CDR3 region has 15 residues. Trimming removed 5 bases at V and 1 base at J, with 14 bases between. Germline V CDR1 and CDR2: SGHTA, FQGTGA. The clonotype was recovered from a human donor who donated a stem cell graft to a child with aplastic anemia. This chain uses TRBV7-3 with TRBJ1-1, with D tentatively TRBD1 (6 bases). The sequencing here drew on PBMCs from the stem cell graft donor, taken from the stem cell graft. The CDR3 DNA follows: TGTGCCAGCAGCCCCGAGGGACACCCGAACACTGAAGCTTTCTTT. It is translated as CASSPEGHPNTEAFF.